Listed below are T cell receptor beta chains from one sample, sequenced in a study of T cell repertoires in cytomegalovirus infection. Using its own MiXCR run on the reads, TCRdb lists one record per CDR3 protein. The sample shows around 540,000 distinct CDR3 sequences, about 33% of them seen only once. No antigens are known for them. The sequences come from cultured PBMCs, collected from culture after CMV antigen stimulation. The receptors shown here come from a human donor in good health (CMV status not recorded). Some clones in this sample may be carry-over from other donors' samples. The CDR3 runs from the conserved cysteine through the conserved F or W. D genes are given only for firm matches. Not all rows give a size; the values are once, few, many and, for expanded clones, a class.

j_gene | v_gene | abundance | d_gene | CDR3aa | CDR3nt
TRBJ2-3 | TRBV2 | - | - | CASSQPGTPHTDTQYF | TGTGCCAGCAGCCAACCCGGGACCCCCCACACAGATACGCAGTATTTT
TRBJ1-4 | TRBV6-6 | - | TRBD1 | CASIRTGSNEKLFF | TGTGCCAGCATTCGGACAGGTTCTAATGAAAAACTGTTTTTT
TRBJ2-2 | TRBV7-9 | - | - | CASSSNRVGTGELFF | TGTGCCAGCAGTTCCAACCGTGTGGGGACCGGGGAGCTGTTTTTT
TRBJ2-1 | TRBV9 | - | TRBD2 | CASSAGGSGRLLNEQFF | TGTGCCAGCAGCGCCGGAGGTAGCGGGAGACTATTAAATGAGCAGTTCTTC
TRBJ2-1 | TRBV20-1 | few | - | CSASSRDEQFF | TGCAGTGCTAGCTCCCGCGATGAGCAGTTCTTC
TRBJ2-3 | TRBV6-2/TRBV6-3 | many | - | CASSYHKGKGTDTQYF | TGTGCCAGCAGTTACCACAAGGGGAAGGGTACAGATACGCAGTATTTT
TRBJ1-1 | TRBV11-2 | - | - | CASSLVGEARAFF | TGTGCCAGCAGCTTAGTCGGGGAGGCCCGGGCTTTCTTT
TRBJ2-5 | TRBV12-5 | - | - | CASGFGAEETQYF | TGTGCTAGTGGTTTCGGGGCAGAAGAGACCCAGTACTTC
TRBJ1-3 | TRBV19 | - | TRBD1 | CASSMAQGSGNTIYF | TGTGCCAGTAGTATGGCACAGGGGAGTGGAAACACCATATATTTT
TRBJ2-4 | TRBV20-1 | - | TRBD2 | CSATIRLAAQNIQYF | TGCAGTGCTACGATAAGACTAGCGGCACAAAACATTCAGTACTTC
TRBJ2-1 | TRBV7-2 | many | - | CASSFRRDFWNNEQFF | TGTGCCAGCAGCTTTAGGCGGGACTTCTGGAACAATGAGCAGTTCTTC
TRBJ1-2 | TRBV4-1 | - | - | CASSQDSADIYGYTF | TGTGCCAGCAGCCAAGATTCGGCAGACATCTATGGCTACACCTTC
TRBJ2-3 | TRBV28 | - | - | CASSSQQGGTDTQYF | TGTGCCAGCAGTTCACAGCAGGGTGGGACAGATACGCAGTATTTT
TRBJ1-1 | TRBV10-3 | few | TRBD1 | CAISESEGARGAFF | TGTGCCATCAGTGAGTCAGAGGGGGCGAGGGGAGCTTTCTTT
TRBJ2-3 | TRBV7-2 | many | TRBD2 | CASSRTSARTDTQYF | TGTGCCAGCAGCCGCACTAGCGCACGCACAGATACGCAGTATTTT
TRBJ1-4 | TRBV2 | few | - | CASSGGYGGRDEKLFF | TGTGCCAGCAGCGGAGGGTATGGTGGGAGGGATGAAAAACTGTTTTTT
TRBJ2-7 | TRBV7-2 | - | TRBD2 | CASSARLALPPRSDEQYF | TGTGCCAGCAGCGCCCGACTAGCGCTACCCCCGCGGTCGGACGAGCAGTACTTC
TRBJ2-1 | TRBV27 | - | TRBD2 | CASRTVASGYNEQFF | TGTGCCAGCAGGACCGTGGCTAGCGGTTACAATGAGCAGTTCTTC
TRBJ2-3 | TRBV11-2 | many | - | CASSFGSYTDTQYF | TGTGCCAGCAGCTTTGGGTCCTACACAGATACGCAGTATTTT
TRBJ1-5 | TRBV7-2 | few | - | CASSLGPASYSNQPQHF | TGTGCCAGCAGCTTAGGTCCAGCGTCCTATAGCAATCAGCCCCAGCATTTT
TRBJ1-2 | TRBV5-1 | - | - | CASRGQDLYGYTF | TGCGCCAGCAGGGGGCAGGACCTCTATGGCTACACCTTC
TRBJ2-3 | TRBV29-1 | - | - | CTSQGPTPDTQYF | TGCACCAGTCAGGGCCCTACTCCGGATACGCAGTATTTT
TRBJ1-2 | TRBV4-2 | - | - | CASSQDLVASGYTF | TGTGCCAGCAGCCAAGATCTCGTCGCCAGCGGCTACACCTTC
TRBJ1-5 | TRBV7-9 | - | - | CASSLDWGSNQPQHF | TGTGCCAGCAGCTTAGATTGGGGGAGCAATCAGCCCCAGCATTTT